This T cell receptor beta chain was captured by sequencing in a study of Graves' ophthalmopathy and Graves' hyperthyroidism. The CDR3 totals 15 residues. V lost 4 bases and J lost 1, with 13 bases in between. In germline, CDR1 is MNHNS, CDR2 SASEGT. This clonotype was seen repeatedly, ten times or more. TCR beta CDR3 regions were amplified from RNA transcripts. HTBI-primed RT-PCR formed the first round, and a multiplex PCR formed the second. TCRdb ran MiXCR on the multiplex PCR reads and lists one entry per CDR3 protein. The data hold under 350,000 distinct CDR3 sequences, with 17% observed a single time.

The sequenced material came from peripheral blood. V usage is TRBV6-1 and J usage is TRBJ1-1; the D is unclear. This TCR was recovered from an adult man with Graves' ophthalmopathy. CDR3 region: CASSGDTTQNTEAFF. The DNA for the CDR3 is TGTGCCAGCAGTGGAGACACGACGCAGAACACTGAAGCTTTCTTT.